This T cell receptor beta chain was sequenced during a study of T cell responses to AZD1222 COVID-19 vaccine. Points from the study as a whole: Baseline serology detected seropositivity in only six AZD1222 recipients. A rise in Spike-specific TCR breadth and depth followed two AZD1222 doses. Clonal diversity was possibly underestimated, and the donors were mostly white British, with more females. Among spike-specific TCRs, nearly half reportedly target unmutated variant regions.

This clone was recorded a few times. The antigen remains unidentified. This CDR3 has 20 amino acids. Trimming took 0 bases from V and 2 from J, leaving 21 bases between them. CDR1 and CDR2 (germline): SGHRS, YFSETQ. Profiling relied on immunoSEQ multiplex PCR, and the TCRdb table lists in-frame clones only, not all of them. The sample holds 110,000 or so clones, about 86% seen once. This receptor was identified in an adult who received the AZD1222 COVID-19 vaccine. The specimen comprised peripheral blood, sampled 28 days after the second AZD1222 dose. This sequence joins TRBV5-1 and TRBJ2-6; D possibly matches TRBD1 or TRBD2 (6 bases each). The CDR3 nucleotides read TGCGCCAGCAGCTTGGCTAATTTAGGGGGGCTTGGTGCTGGGGCCAACGTCCTGACTTTC. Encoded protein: CASSLANLGGLGAGANVLTF.